Below are 15 T cell receptor beta chains sequenced from a single sample in a study of shared clonotypes between healthy human individuals. This table comes from immunoSEQ multiplex PCR, and its TCRdb copy is limited to in-frame clones, with some not included. The sample yields more than 200,000 clones, under 80% seen once. The sequenced material came from memory CD4+ T cells sorted from blood. Subset meaning: CD45RA-negative fraction. All receptors come from a man aged 25 to 40 in good health.

This clone was detected ten times or more. DNA of the CDR3: TGTGCCAGCAGCTTGGGGACAACAGGGGGTCTGGGCGAGCAGTACTTC. Translation: CASSLGTTGGLGEQYF. The chain joins TRBV7-8 to TRBJ2-7; the match to TRBD1 covers 8 bases. Germline CDR1 reads SGHVS; CDR2 reads FQNEAQ. V was clipped by 3 bases and J by 6 bases; unmatched bases: 13. The CDR3 covers 16 residues. Variable domain in full (rest from reference TRBV7-8 and TRBJ2-7): GAGVSQSPRYKVAKRGQDVALRCDPISGHVSLFWYQQALGQGPEFLTYFQNEAQLDKSGLPSDRFFAERPEGSVSTLKIQRTQQEDSAVYLCASSLGTTGGLGEQYFGPGTRLTVT.

The chain joins TRBV6-1 to TRBJ2-7, with unresolved D. Germline-derived CDR1 and CDR2 are MNHNS and SASEGT. The CDR3 consists of 13 residues. V dropped 7 bases and J dropped 1 base, with 11 bases sitting between them. CDR3 sequence: CASNLGKSYEQYF. Written as DNA, the CDR3 is TGTGCCAGCAACCTGGGAAAGTCCTACGAGCAGTACTTC.

Points on this clone: This CDR3 is also generated by other DNA sequences in the sample. The chain carries TRBV7-2 and TRBJ2-7; D call uncertain. The germline V gene encodes CDR1 SGHTA and CDR2 FQGNSA. V gave up 5 bases and J gave up 0 bases, with 2 bases separating them. The CDR3 spans 11 residues. CDR3 in DNA: TGTGCCAGCAGCATCTCCTACGAGCAGTACTTC. Its translation: CASSISYEQYF.

Note on this clone: Distinct nucleotide sequences in the sample also encode this CDR3. V and J are TRBV27 and TRBJ1-2; 8 bases map to TRBD1. V was pared by 4 bases and J by 8 bases, with 6 bases of the junction left unmatched. Per germline, CDR1 MNHEY and CDR2 SMNVEV (reference sequence). There are 13 residues in the CDR3. The CDR3 is CASSSTGGFGYTF. In DNA form, the CDR3 reads TGTGCCAGCAGTTCAACAGGGGGATTCGGCTACACCTTC.

V is TRBV18 and J is TRBJ1-4; TRBD1 matches 10 bases. The CDR3 has 15 residues. With V trimmed by 4 bases and J by 7 bases, 6 bases remained unmatched. CDR1 KGHSH and CDR2 LQKENI come from the germline V gene. CDR3 protein: CASSLETGGREKLFF. The CDR3 DNA reads as TGTGCCAGCTCACTAGAGACAGGGGGCCGTGAAAAACTGTTTTTT.

The chain has TRBV2 and TRBJ2-5; 8 positions agree with TRBD2. Germline V gene sequence: CDR1 SNHLY, CDR2 FYNNEI. Trimming removed 8 bases from V and 3 bases from J; junction bases left unmatched: 2. CDR3 size: 12 residues. The DNA of the CDR3 is TGTGCCAGCGGACTAGCCGAAGAGACCCAGTACTTC. Translating it yields CASGLAEETQYF.

This chain uses TRBV6-1 with TRBJ2-5, with D tentatively TRBD2 (5 bases). The CDR3 extends over 15 amino acids. Germline CDR1 MNHNS, CDR2 SASEGT. V was trimmed by 2 bases and J by 3 bases, leaving 13 bases between them. The CDR3 here is CASSESFTGKETQYF. DNA of the CDR3: TGTGCCAGCAGTGAATCATTTACGGGGAAAGAGACCCAGTACTTC.

This clone turned up a few times. The chain is built from TRBV7-7 and TRBJ2-1, with D perhaps matching TRBD2 (6 bases). CDR3 length equals 17 residues. The V and J ends lost 5 bases and 0 bases respectively, with 17 bases between them. Germline values: CDR1 SSHAT, CDR2 FNYEAQ (reference sequence). The DNA of the CDR3 is TGTGCCAGCAGCCAACGCGCTAGCGCGAGCTCCTACAATGAGCAGTTCTTC. It codes for CASSQRASASSYNEQFF.

The rearrangement links TRBV5-5 to TRBJ2-5; no definite D call. The V end was cut by 4 bases, the J end by 5 bases, with 15 bases between. Germline V gene data show CDR1 as SGHKS and CDR2 as YYEKEE (reference sequence). The CDR3 is 14 residues long. Here the CDR3 DNA reads TGTGCCAGCAGCCATGCAACTCTAGGGGAGACCCAGTACTTC. Protein sequence: CASSHATLGETQYF.

This clone was seen only a few times. This chain's CDR3 is CASSPAGTKTYEQYF. The CDR3 nucleotides read TGTGCCAGCAGCCCGGCCGGGACCAAGACCTACGAGCAGTACTTC. The rearrangement links TRBV5-4 to TRBJ2-7; D may correspond to TRBD1 or TRBD2 (5 bases each). CDR1 is SGHNT and CDR2 is YYREEE in the germline V gene (reference sequence). V was clipped by 4 bases and J by 2 bases, with 16 bases between them. This CDR3 region has 15 residues.

This sequence joins TRBV7-2 and TRBJ2-7; D may be TRBD2 (6 bases). Germline values: CDR1 SGHTA, CDR2 FQGNSA. This CDR3 has 17 amino acids. V gave up 3 bases and J gave up 0 bases, with 18 bases separating them. CDR3: CASSLAPPGSSSYEQYF. The CDR3 DNA reads TGTGCCAGCAGCTTGGCTCCCCCCGGGAGTAGCTCCTACGAGCAGTACTTC.

The rearrangement uses TRBV5-4 and TRBJ1-1; possibly TRBD1 for D (5 bases). V lost 0 bases and J lost 10, with 16 bases in between. The V gene's germline CDR1 is SGHNT and CDR2 YYREEE (reference sequence). CDR3 size: 14 residues. CDR3 sequence: CASSLDLGESRAFF. Written as DNA, the CDR3 is TGTGCCAGCAGCTTGGATCTGGGGGAGTCCAGAGCTTTCTTT.

This clone was detected many times. The gene calls are TRBV27 and TRBJ2-7, with 11 bases aligning to TRBD2. After removal of 2 bases from V and 0 bases from J, the junction contained 15 bases not matched to a gene. Germline-derived CDR1 and CDR2 are MNHEY and SMNVEV (reference sequence). The CDR3 covers 20 residues. In nucleotides, the CDR3 is TGTGCCAGCAGTTTACGGGGGTCGGGTAGCGGGAGGGCCTCCTCCTACGAGCAGTACTTC. It specifies CASSLRGSGSGRASSYEQYF.

This clone qualifies as medium-sized. The J gene is TRBJ2-3, the V gene TRBV28; weak D call: TRBD1 (6 bases). Trimming pared 6 bases from V and 0 bases from J, leaving 16 bases between. The CDR3 sequence is 16 residues long. CDR1 is MDHEN, CDR2 SYDVKM, per germline. This chain's CDR3 is CASRPDRSSSTDTQYF. The CDR3 DNA reads TGTGCCAGCAGACCAGACAGGTCCTCTAGCACAGATACGCAGTATTTT.

V gene TRBV27 combines with J gene TRBJ2-3; D is ambiguous. CDR1 is MNHEY, CDR2 SMNVEV, per germline (reference sequence). The length of the CDR3 is 12 residues. Trimming pared 5 bases from V and 8 bases from J, leaving 11 bases between. The CDR3 DNA reads TGTGCCAGCAGTCAAACTTATAGTACGCAGTATTTT. Amino acids: CASSQTYSTQYF.